The subject of this entry is one T cell receptor (beta chain). The data stem from a study of blood T cell repertoires in COVID-19. Study context: There were acute and convalescent COVID-19 samples, and they came from the United States, Italy and Spain.

TCRdb keeps only in-frame clones here, not all; method: immunoSEQ multiplex PCR. The sample consists of 90,000 or so clones, 86% of them appearing once. Germline CDR1 reads SGHRS; CDR2 reads YFSETQ. J lost 6 bases, V lost 4 bases, and 5 bases had no gene match. CDR3 length equals 14 residues. Sequenced: peripheral blood. The receptor's source is a man over 45 with active COVID-19. The rearrangement uses TRBV5-1 and TRBJ1-4, with 8 bases identical to TRBD1. CDR3 loop: CASSRAGGDEKLFF. The CDR3 nucleotides are TGCGCCAGCAGCAGAGCAGGGGGCGATGAAAAACTGTTTTTT.